This entry features one T cell receptor beta chain sequence. Its matching antigen is unknown. The time point here: persistent/refractory GD, antithyroid drugs over 5 years with positive TRAb. RNA extracted from PBMCs served as the sequencing template. The guidelines of the American Thyroid Association were the basis for diagnosing Graves' disease. Germline CDR1 is SGHNT and CDR2 is YENEEA. V dropped 4 bases and J dropped 5; count of bases not matched to a gene: 4. The CDR3 is 14 amino acids. The record originates from a study of regulatory T cells in long-lasting Graves disease. Findings and limits, study-wide: Persistent patients shared more public clonotypes (2,741) than newly diagnosed patients (966).

To make TCR beta libraries, researchers used iRepertoire HTBI primers and Arm-PCR of CDR3 regions. In the authors' workflow: The samples included roughly 61 TRBV and under 15 TRBJ segments. Each CDR3 protein is one row after TCRdb ran MiXCR on the multiplex PCR reads. The V and J calls shown here were made by TCRdb, not taken from the authors' results. The table has 400,000 to 500,000 distinct CDR3 sequences, roughly a fifth seen once. The sample here was peripheral blood mononuclear cells (PBMCs), taken when the disease was refractory, from a patient treated with antithyroid drugs. V usage is TRBV11-3 and J usage is TRBJ2-5, with TRBD1 identical over 10 bases. The receptor's source is a female donor with Graves disease. CDR3 nucleotides: TGTGCCAGCAGCTCGGAGGGACAGGGGGAGACCCAGTACTTC. Protein: CASSSEGQGETQYF.